The T cell receptor (beta chain) described here comes from a study of cytomegalovirus exposure and HLA in healthy donors. Findings of the study overall: The study listed roughly 160 cytomegalovirus-associated TCR beta chains.

Sequencing was performed with immunoSEQ multiplex PCR; in TCRdb, only in-frame clones are kept and a portion is missing. The sample lists fewer than 200,000 clones, roughly 80% occurring once. Donors came from a validation cohort of about 110 subjects, distinct from the first 666-subject cohort. Comment on this clone: Its antigen is unidentified.

The V gene's germline CDR1 is KGHSH and CDR2 LQKENI. Trimming removed 5 bases from V and 0 bases from J, with 19 bases in between. This CDR3 region has 17 residues. This receptor was taken from a woman between 18 and 30 years old in good health and CMV-seropositive. Sequenced: PBMCs. V gene TRBV18 combines with J gene TRBJ1-1; D gene unclear. The CDR3 sequence: CASSAFLGGQLNTEAFF. The DNA for the CDR3 is TGTGCCAGCTCAGCTTTCCTAGGAGGGCAGCTGAACACTGAAGCTTTCTTT.